Included here is one T cell receptor (beta chain) sequence, with context. The antigen is not known. The CDR3 is 14 amino acids. Trimming removed 0 bases from V and 5 bases from J, with 11 bases in between. Germline V gene data show CDR1 as SGHRS and CDR2 as YFSETQ. A second PCR of 7 to 11 cycles used a sample-barcoded 5' primer and a J-beta primer mix. A minimum of 3 million CDR3-containing paired-end reads was obtained for each sample. TCRdb re-called the 5' RACE reads through MiXCR, storing one row per CDR3 protein. The sample shows about 940,000 distinct CDR3 sequences, roughly 50% of them seen only once. PBMCs, at least 7 million per sample, were isolated. The data were obtained in a study of blood T cells in healthy people across ages. Study observations and caveats: Long-lived and aged donors differed, with more naive CD4+ cells and higher diversity in the long-lived.

The origin of this receptor is a man aged 30 to 39 in good health. The V and J genes are TRBV5-1 and TRBJ2-5; D may be TRBD2 (5 bases). Sequenced material: blood. Here the CDR3 reads CASSLVPPGETQYF. CDR3 bases: TGCGCCAGCAGCTTGGTCCCACCGGGGGAGACCCAGTACTTC.